Below, one T cell receptor beta chain is given with its context. Trimming shortened V by 4 bases and J by 2 bases, and 9 bases separated the two germline ends. The CDR3 totals 14 residues. Measured with immunoSEQ multiplex PCR; TCRdb has only the in-frame clones, and not every one. The sample yields roughly 340,000 clones, 70% to 90% seen once. Participant age was about 18 to 89 years, and participants resided in roughly 24 US areas. The data belong to a study of blood T cell repertoires in COVID-19. Turning to the study itself: Cohort 3 recovery required two negative PCRs, clearance, or symptom resolution.

Material for sequencing was PBMCs or T cells enriched from blood (not recorded which). The TCR was taken from a middle-aged man in a cohort exposed to, infected with or recovered from COVID-19 (not recorded which). V is TRBV23-1 and J is TRBJ1-3, with D possibly being TRBD1 (6 bases). TRBV23-1 is filed as an ORF, its function uncertain. The CDR3: CASSLQGPGNTIYF. The CDR3 coding sequence is TGCGCCAGCAGTCTGCAGGGGCCTGGAAACACCATATATTTT.